These 17 T cell receptor beta chains originate from one sample sequenced in a study of graft-versus-host responses after intestinal transplantation. These receptors' antigens are unknown. Sequencing used immunoSEQ multiplex PCR; TCRdb keeps in-frame clones, though not all of them. The sample carries around 130,000 clones, around 90% recorded once. Sequencing was performed on unstimulated CD4+ T cells sorted from spleen or lymph node cells, taken before intestinal transplant. The receptor source for this set is a human donor who received an intestinal transplant.

The chain employs TRBV6-1 and TRBJ1-5; D is undetermined. Germline CDR1 is MNHNS and CDR2 is SASEGT. The CDR3 runs to 15 residues. Trimming took 3 bases from V and 11 from J, leaving 20 bases between them. CDR3 in amino acids: CASSDLGPDISAQHF. The CDR3 nucleotides read TGTGCCAGCAGTGACTTAGGCCCCGACATATCAGCCCAGCATTTT.

J is TRBJ2-1 and V is TRBV7-6; 9 positions match TRBD1. V dropped 2 bases and J dropped 5; count of bases not matched to a gene: 4. The CDR3 loop spans 15 amino acids. The germline CDR1 and CDR2 sequences are SGHVS and FNYEAQ. The CDR3 DNA is TGTGCCAGCAGCTTATGGACAGGGGCTAACAATGAGCAGTTCTTC. Amino acids: CASSLWTGANNEQFF.

The rearrangement uses TRBV7-9 and TRBJ2-2, with D unclear. Germline CDR1 SEHNR, CDR2 FQNEAQ (reference sequence). Trimming took 6 bases from V and 6 from J, leaving 11 bases between them. There are 13 residues in the CDR3. The CDR3 loop is CASSPPVAGELFF. CDR3 DNA: TGTGCCAGCAGTCCCCCGGTGGCCGGGGAGCTGTTTTTT.

As concerns this clone: A junction end diverges from the germline sequence, so it may reflect a read error. For the CDR3, the DNA is TGTGCCAGCAGTGTTCGGTCTAACTATGGCCACACCTTC. It codes for CASSVRSNYGHTF. The V and J genes are TRBV6-1 and TRBJ1-2; no clear D gene. The CDR3 is 13 residues long. Per germline, CDR1 MNHNS and CDR2 SASEGT.

The chain uses TRBV11-2 and TRBJ2-3; no firm D call. Germline assignment: CDR1 SGHAT and CDR2 FQNNGV. The CDR3 extends over 12 amino acids. V lost 1 base, J lost 5 bases, and 4 bases lay in between. CDR3 residues: CASSLGRDTQYF. CDR3 nucleotide sequence: TGTGCCAGCAGCTTAGGAAGAGATACGCAGTATTTT. Filled out from reference TRBV11-2 and TRBJ2-3, the complete variable domain reads EAGVAQSPRYKIIEKRQSVAFWCNPISGHATLYWYQQILGQGPKLLIQFQNNGVVDDSQLPKDRFSAERLKGVDSTLKIQPAKLEDSAVYLCASSLGRDTQYFGPGTRLTVL.

This chain uses TRBV9 with TRBJ2-1; 7 bases fit TRBD1. V shed 1 base, J shed 8 bases, and the junction held 0 bases outside the gene matches. The germline V gene has CDR1 SGDLS and CDR2 YYNGEE. This CDR3 is built from 12 residues. The CDR3 DNA follows: TGTGCCAGCAGCGTAACAGGGGATGAGCAGTTCTTC. This codes for CASSVTGDEQFF.

The chain links TRBV2 to TRBJ1-3; TRBD1 is a possible D gene (5 bases). V was pared by 6 bases and J by 1 base, with 10 bases between. CDR1 SNHLY and CDR2 FYNNEI come from the germline V gene. The CDR3 loop spans 14 amino acids. In DNA form, the CDR3 reads TGTGCCAGCAGCCGGACAAATTCTGGAAACACCATATATTTT. Translation: CASSRTNSGNTIYF.

V usage is TRBV6-1 and J usage is TRBJ2-7; maybe TRBD2 (6 bases). This CDR3 has 15 residues. CDR1 is MNHNS, CDR2 SASEGT, per germline. The V and J ends lost 3 bases and 1 base respectively, with 13 bases between them. CDR3 sequence reads: CASSDLGGTSYEQYF. The CDR3 coding sequence is TGTGCCAGCAGTGATCTGGGGGGAACATCCTACGAGCAGTACTTC.

The chain couples TRBV10-3 to TRBJ1-2; 9 bases are a match to TRBD1. V shed 10 bases, J shed 7 bases, and the junction held 16 bases outside the gene matches. Germline V gene lookup returns CDR1 ENHRY and CDR2 SYGVKD. This CDR3 is built from 15 residues. CDR3 nucleotides: TGTGCCAGCCAGGGGTCTACAGGGGGCGCAGGTGGCTACACCTTC. This encodes CASQGSTGGAGGYTF.

The chain has TRBV9 and TRBJ2-7; 7 positions agree with TRBD1. Germline V gene data show CDR1 as SGDLS and CDR2 as YYNGEE. V lost 4 bases and J lost 2; bases outside the gene matches: 6. The CDR3 is made up of 14 amino acids. This chain's CDR3 is CASSRDSGPYEQYF. The CDR3 DNA follows: TGTGCCAGCAGCAGGGACAGCGGACCCTACGAGCAGTACTTC.

The chain is built from TRBV6-5 and TRBJ1-2, with TRBD1 matching 10 bases. This CDR3 is 16 amino acids long. V was pared by 4 bases and J by 3 bases, with 8 bases of the junction left unmatched. Germline values: CDR1 MNHEY, CDR2 SVGAGI. CDR3 bases: TGTGCCAGCAGTTCAAGGGGACAGGGGAGGCACTATGGCTACACCTTC. Its translation is CASSSRGQGRHYGYTF.

The chain couples TRBV18 to TRBJ2-3; TRBD2 is a possible D gene (5 bases). The V end lost 0 bases, the J end lost 2 bases, and 15 bases lay between the germline ends. In germline, CDR1 is KGHSH, CDR2 LQKENI. CDR3 length equals 17 residues. The DNA of the CDR3 is TGTGCCAGCTCACCACCTCTAGGTCGGGGTTTCACAGATACGCAGTATTTT. This gives the protein CASSPPLGRGFTDTQYF. The whole variable domain, remainder taken from reference TRBV18 and TRBJ2-3, is NAGVMQNPRHLVRRRGQEARLRCSPMKGHSHVYWYRQLPEEGLKFMVYLQKENIIDESGMPKERFSAEFPKEGPSILRIQQVVRGDSAAYFCASSPPLGRGFTDTQYFGPGTRLTVL.

The DNA of the CDR3 is TGTGCCAGCAGCTTAGATTGGGCGACGACCTACGAGCAGTACTTC. It yields the protein CASSLDWATTYEQYF. This chain connects TRBV11-1 to TRBJ2-7; D uncertain. V dropped 1 base and J dropped 2 bases, with 12 bases sitting between them. This CDR3 is built from 15 residues. CDR1 is SGHAT, CDR2 FQDESV, per germline (reference sequence).

This chain connects TRBV5-1 to TRBJ2-7, with TRBD1 identical over 10 bases. After removal of 4 bases from V and 4 bases from J, the junction contained 14 bases not matched to a gene. Germline lookup yields CDR1 SGHRS and CDR2 YFSETQ. This CDR3 has 17 amino acids. The CDR3 bases are TGCGCCAGCAGCACCGGCCTTACGACAGGGGGCAAGTACGAGCAGTACTTC. This gives the protein CASSTGLTTGGKYEQYF.

V is TRBV2 and J is TRBJ2-3; 9 positions match TRBD1. Germline assignment: CDR1 SNHLY and CDR2 FYNNEI. The J segment lost 5 bases and the V segment lost 6 bases, leaving 9 bases of the junction unmatched. The CDR3 length is 15 residues. CDR3 sequence: CASSQRQGGKDTQYF. The CDR3 DNA follows: TGTGCCAGCAGCCAGAGACAGGGGGGAAAAGATACGCAGTATTTT.

V and J are TRBV6-1 and TRBJ2-5, with 16 nucleotides matching TRBD2. This CDR3 contains 20 residues. The V gene end was trimmed by 0 bases and the J gene end by 4 bases; junction bases not matched to a gene: 11. Germline CDR1 and CDR2: MNHNS and SASEGT. CDR3: CASSEAVPGLAGGPRETQYF. CDR3 nucleotides: TGTGCCAGCAGTGAAGCAGTCCCGGGACTAGCGGGGGGGCCCCGAGAGACCCAGTACTTC.

J is TRBJ2-7 and V is TRBV4-2; the D gene is possibly TRBD2 (6 bases). The germline V gene encodes CDR1 LGHNA and CDR2 YNFKEQ. The CDR3 consists of 15 residues. V lost 0 bases and J 7 bases, leaving 16 bases between the germline ends. CDR3 nucleotide sequence: TGTGCCAGCAGCCAAGAGGCGGGGCCCACCGGGGAGCAGTACTTC. The encoded protein is CASSQEAGPTGEQYF.